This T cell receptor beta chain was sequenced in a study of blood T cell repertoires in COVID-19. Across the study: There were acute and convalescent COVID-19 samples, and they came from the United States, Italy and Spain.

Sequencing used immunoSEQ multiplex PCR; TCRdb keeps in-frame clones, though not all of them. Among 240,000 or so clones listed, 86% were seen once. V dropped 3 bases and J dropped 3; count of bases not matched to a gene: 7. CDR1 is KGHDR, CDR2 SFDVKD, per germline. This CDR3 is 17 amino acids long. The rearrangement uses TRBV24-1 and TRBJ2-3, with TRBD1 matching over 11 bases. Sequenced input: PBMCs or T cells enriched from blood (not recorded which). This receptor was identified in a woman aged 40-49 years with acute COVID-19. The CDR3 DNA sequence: TGTGCCACCAGTGATCTCGGACAGGGGGCGTCGACAGATACGCAGTATTTT. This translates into CATSDLGQGASTDTQYF.